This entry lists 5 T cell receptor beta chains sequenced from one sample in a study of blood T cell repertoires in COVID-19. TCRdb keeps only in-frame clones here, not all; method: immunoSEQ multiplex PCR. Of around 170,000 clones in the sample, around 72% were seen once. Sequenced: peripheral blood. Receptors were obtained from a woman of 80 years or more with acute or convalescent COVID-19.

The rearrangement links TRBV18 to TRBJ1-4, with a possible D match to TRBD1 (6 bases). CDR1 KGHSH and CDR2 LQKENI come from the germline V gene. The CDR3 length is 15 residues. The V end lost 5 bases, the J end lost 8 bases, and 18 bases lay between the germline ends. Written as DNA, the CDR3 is TGTGCCAGCTCATTCTACAGGGTCACGGAAGAAAAACTGTTTTTT. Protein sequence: CASSFYRVTEEKLFF.

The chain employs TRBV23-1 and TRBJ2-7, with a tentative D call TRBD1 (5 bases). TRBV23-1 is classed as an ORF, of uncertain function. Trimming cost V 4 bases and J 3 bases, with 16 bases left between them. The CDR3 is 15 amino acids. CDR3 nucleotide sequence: TGCGCCAGCAGTCCTTATCCCAGGGTTAGCTACGAGCAGTACTTC. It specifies CASSPYPRVSYEQYF.

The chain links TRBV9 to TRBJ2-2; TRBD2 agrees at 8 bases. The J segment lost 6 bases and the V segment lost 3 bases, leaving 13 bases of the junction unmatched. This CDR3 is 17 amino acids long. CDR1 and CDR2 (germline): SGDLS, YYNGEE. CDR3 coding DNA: TGTGCCAGCAGCGCCCAGATTAAAGCGGGAGAGGCCGGGGAGCTGTTTTTT. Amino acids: CASSAQIKAGEAGELFF.

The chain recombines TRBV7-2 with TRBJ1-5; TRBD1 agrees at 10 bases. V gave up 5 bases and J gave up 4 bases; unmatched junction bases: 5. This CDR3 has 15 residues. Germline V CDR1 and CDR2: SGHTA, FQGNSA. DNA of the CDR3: TGTGCCAGCAGCCGCGGGACAGGGGAAAATCAGCCCCAGCATTTT. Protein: CASSRGTGENQPQHF.

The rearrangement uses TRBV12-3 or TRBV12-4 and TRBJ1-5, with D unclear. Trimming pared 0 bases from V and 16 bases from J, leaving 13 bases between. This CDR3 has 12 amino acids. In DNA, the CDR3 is TGTGCCAGCAGTTTAGCGCGCTCGTCCCGACATTTT. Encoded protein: CASSLARSSRHF.